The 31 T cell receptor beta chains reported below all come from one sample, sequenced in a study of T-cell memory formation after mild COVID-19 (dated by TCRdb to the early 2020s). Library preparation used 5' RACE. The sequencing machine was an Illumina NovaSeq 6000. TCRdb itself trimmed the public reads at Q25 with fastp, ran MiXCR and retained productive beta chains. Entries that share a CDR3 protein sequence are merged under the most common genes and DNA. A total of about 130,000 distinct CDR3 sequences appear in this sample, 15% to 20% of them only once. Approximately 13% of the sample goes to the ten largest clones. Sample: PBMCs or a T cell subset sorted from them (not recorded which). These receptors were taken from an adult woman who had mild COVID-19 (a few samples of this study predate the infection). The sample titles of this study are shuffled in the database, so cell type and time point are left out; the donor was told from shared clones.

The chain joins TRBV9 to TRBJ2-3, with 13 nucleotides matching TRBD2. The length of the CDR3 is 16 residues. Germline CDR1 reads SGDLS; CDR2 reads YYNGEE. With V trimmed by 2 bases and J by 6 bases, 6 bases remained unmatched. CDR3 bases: TGTGCCAGCAGCGTGCGACTAGCGGGGGGTCCCGATACGCAGTATTTT. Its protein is CASSVRLAGGPDTQYF.

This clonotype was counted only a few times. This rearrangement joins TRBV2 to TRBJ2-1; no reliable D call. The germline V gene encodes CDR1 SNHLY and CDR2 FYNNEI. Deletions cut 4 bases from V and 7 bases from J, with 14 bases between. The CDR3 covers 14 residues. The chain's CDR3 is CASSVGLASNEQFF. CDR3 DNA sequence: TGTGCCAGCAGTGTCGGGTTAGCTTCAAATGAGCAGTTCTTC.

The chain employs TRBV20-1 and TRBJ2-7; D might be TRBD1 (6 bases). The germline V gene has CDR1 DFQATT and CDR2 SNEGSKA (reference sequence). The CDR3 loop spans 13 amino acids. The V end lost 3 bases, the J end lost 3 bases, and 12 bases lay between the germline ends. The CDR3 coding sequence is TGCAGTGCTAGCTATCGACAGGACTACGAGCAGTACTTC. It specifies CSASYRQDYEQYF.

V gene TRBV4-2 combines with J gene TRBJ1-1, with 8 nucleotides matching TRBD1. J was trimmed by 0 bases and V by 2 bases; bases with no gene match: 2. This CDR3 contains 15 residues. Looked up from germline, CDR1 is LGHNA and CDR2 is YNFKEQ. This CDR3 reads CASSQTGQVNTEAFF. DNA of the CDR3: TGTGCCAGCAGCCAAACGGGACAGGTGAACACTGAAGCTTTCTTT.

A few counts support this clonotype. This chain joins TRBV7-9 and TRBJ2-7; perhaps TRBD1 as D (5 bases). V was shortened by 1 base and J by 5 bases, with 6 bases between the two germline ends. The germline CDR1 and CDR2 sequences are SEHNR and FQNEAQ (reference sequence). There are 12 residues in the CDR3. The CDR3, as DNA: TGTGCCAGCAGCTTAGTAGGGGACGAGCAGTACTTC. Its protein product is CASSLVGDEQYF.

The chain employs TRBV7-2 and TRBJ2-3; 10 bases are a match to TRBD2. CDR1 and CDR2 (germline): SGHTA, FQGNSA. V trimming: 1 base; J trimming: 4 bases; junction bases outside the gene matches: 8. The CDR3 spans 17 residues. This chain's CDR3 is CASSLVQAGGRADTQYF. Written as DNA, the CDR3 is TGTGCCAGCAGCTTAGTTCAAGCGGGGGGGAGAGCAGATACGCAGTATTTT.

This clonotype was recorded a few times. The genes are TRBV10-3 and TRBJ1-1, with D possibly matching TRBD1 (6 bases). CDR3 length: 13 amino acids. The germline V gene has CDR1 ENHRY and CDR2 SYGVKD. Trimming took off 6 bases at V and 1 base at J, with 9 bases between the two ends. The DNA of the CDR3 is TGTGCCATCAGGGGAGGGGGGAACACTGAAGCTTTCTTT. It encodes CAIRGGGNTEAFF.

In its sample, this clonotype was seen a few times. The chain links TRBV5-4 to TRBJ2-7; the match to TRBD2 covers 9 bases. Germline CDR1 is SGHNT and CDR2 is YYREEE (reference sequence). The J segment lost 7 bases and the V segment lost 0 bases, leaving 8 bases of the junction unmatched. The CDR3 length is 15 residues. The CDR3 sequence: CASSLVVAGAEEQYF. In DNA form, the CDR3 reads TGTGCCAGCAGCTTGGTGGTAGCGGGAGCGGAGGAGCAGTACTTC.

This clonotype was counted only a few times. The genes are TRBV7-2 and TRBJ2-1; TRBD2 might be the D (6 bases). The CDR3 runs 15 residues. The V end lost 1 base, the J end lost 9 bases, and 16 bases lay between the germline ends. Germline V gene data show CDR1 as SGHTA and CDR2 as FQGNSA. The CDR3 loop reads CASSLEGLIPSEQFF. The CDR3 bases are TGTGCCAGCAGCTTAGAAGGACTAATCCCCAGTGAGCAGTTCTTC.

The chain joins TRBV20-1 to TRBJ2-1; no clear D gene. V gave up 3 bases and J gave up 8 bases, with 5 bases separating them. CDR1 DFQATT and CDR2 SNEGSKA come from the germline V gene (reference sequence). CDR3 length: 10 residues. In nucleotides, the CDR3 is TGCAGTGCTAGCCCCCATGAGCAGTTCTTC. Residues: CSASPHEQFF.

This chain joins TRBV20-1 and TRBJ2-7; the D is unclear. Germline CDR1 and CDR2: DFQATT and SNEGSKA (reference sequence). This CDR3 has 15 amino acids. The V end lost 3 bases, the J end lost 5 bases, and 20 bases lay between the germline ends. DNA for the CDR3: TGCAGTGCTAGTTTCCCTAGACGCGACATCCACGAGCAGTACTTC. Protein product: CSASFPRRDIHEQYF.

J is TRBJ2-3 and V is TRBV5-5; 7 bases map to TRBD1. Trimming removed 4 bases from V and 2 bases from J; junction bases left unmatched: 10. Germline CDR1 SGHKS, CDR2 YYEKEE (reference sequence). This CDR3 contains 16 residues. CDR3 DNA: TGTGCCAGCAGCCCCTCACAGGGGCGAGCCACAGATACGCAGTATTTT. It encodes CASSPSQGRATDTQYF.

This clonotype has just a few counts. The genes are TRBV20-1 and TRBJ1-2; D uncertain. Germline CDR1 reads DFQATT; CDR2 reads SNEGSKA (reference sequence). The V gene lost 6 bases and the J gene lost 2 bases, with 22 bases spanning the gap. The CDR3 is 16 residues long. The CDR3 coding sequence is TGCAGTGCCCAAGTCCCCAACCGTGGCGCCAACTATGGCTACACCTTC. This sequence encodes CSAQVPNRGANYGYTF.

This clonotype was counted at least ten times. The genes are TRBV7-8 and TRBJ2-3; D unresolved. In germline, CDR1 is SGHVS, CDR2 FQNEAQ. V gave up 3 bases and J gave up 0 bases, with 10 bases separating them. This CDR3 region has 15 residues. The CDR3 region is CASSFYVDSTDTQYF. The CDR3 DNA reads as TGTGCCAGCAGCTTTTACGTGGATAGCACAGATACGCAGTATTTT.

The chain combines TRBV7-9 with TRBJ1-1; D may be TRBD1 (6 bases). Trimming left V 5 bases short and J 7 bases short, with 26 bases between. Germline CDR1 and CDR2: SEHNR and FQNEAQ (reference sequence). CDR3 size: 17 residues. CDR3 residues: CASSQTHRERYLGEAFF. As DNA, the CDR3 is TGTGCCAGCAGCCAGACCCACAGGGAAAGGTATTTGGGTGAAGCTTTCTTT. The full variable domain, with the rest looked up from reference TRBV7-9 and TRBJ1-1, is DTGVSQNPRHKITKRGQNVTFRCDPISEHNRLYWYRQTLGQGPEFLTYFQNEAQLEKSRLLSDRFSAERPKGSFSTLEIQRTEQGDSAMYLCASSQTHRERYLGEAFFGQGTRLTVV.

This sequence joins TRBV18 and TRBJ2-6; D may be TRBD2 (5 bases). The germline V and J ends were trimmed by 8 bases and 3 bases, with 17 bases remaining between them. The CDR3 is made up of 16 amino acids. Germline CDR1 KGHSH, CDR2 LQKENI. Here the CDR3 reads CASRLALVGGANVLTF. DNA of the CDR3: TGTGCCAGCCGACTCGCACTAGTAGGTGGGGCCAACGTCCTGACTTTC.

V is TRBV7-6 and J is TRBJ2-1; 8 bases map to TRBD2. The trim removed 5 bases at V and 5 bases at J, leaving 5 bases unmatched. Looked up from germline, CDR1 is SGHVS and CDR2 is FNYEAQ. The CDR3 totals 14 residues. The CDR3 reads CASSEGLADNEQFF. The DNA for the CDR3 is TGTGCCAGCAGCGAAGGACTAGCAGACAATGAGCAGTTCTTC.

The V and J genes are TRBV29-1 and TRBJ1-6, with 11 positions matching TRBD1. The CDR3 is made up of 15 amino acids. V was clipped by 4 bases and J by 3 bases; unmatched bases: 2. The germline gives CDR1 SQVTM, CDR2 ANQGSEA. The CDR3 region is CSVGDRGYYNSPLHF. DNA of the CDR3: TGCAGCGTTGGGGACAGGGGGTACTATAATTCACCCCTCCACTTT.

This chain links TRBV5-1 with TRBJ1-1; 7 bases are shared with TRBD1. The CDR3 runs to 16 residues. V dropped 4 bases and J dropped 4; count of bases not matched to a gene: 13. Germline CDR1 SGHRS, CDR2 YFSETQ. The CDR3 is CASSRRQGGEGTEAFF. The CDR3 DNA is TGCGCCAGCAGCCGTCGACAGGGCGGAGAGGGCACTGAAGCTTTCTTT.

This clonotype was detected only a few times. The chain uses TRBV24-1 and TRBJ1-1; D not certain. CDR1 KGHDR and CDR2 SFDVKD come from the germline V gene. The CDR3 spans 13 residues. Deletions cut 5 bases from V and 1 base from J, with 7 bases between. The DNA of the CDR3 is TGTGCCACCAGTGCAGCGACGAACACTGAAGCTTTCTTT. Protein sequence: CATSAATNTEAFF.

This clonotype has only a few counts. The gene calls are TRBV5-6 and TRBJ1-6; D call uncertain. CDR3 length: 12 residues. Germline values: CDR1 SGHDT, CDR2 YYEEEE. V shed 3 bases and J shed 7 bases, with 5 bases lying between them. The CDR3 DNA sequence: TGTGCCAGCAGCTCGATAAATTCACCCCTCCACTTT. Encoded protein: CASSSINSPLHF.

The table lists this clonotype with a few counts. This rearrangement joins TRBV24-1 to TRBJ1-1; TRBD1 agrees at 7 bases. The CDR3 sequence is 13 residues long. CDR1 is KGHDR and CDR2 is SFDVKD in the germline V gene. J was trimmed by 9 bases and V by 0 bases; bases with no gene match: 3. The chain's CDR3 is CATSDLQTGKAFF. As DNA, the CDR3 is TGTGCCACCAGTGATTTGCAGACAGGGAAAGCTTTCTTT.

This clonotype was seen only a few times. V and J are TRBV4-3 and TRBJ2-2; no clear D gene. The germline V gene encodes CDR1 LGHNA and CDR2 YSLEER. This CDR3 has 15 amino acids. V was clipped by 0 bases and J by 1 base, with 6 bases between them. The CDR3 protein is CASSQELMNTGELFF. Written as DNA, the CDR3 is TGCGCCAGCAGCCAAGAGCTAATGAACACCGGGGAGCTGTTTTTT.

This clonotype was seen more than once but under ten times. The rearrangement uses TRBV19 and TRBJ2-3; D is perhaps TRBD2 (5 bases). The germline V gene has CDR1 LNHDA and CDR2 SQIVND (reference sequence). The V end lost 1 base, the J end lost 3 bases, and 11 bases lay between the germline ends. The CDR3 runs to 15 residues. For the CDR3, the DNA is TGTGCCAGTAGTATAGTCAGCCGGGGAACAGATACGCAGTATTTT. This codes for CASSIVSRGTDTQYF.

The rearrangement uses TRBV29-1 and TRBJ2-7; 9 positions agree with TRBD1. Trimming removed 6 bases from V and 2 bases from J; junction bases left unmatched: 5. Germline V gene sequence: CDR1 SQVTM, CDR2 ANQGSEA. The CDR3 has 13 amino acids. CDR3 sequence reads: CSVRDRATYEQYF. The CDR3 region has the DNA TGCAGCGTCCGGGACAGGGCGACCTACGAGCAGTACTTC.

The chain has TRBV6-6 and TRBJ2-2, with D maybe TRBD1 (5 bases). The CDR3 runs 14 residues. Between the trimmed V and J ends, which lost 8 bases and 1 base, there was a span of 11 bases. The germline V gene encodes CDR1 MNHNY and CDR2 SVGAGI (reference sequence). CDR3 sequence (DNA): TGTGCCAGCCAAAACGACAGGAACACCGGGGAGCTGTTTTTT. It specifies CASQNDRNTGELFF.

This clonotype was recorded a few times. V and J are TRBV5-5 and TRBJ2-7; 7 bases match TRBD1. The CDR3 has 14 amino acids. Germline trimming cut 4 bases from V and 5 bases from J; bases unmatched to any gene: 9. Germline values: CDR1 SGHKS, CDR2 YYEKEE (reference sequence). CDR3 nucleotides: TGTGCCAGCAGCCCACCTTGGACAGGACACGAGCAGTACTTC. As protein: CASSPPWTGHEQYF. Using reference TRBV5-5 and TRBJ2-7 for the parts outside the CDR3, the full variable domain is DAGVTQSPTHLIKTRGQQVTLRCSPISGHKSVSWYQQVLGQGPQFIFQYYEKEERGRGNFPDRFSARQFPNYSSELNVNALLLGDSALYLCASSPPWTGHEQYFGPGTRLTVT.

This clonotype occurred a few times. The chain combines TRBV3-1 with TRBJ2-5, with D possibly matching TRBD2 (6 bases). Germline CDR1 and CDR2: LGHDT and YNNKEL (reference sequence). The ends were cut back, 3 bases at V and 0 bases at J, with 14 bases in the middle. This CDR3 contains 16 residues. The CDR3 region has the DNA TGTGCCAGCAGCCATAAGCGGGTACAGTACCAAGAGACCCAGTACTTC. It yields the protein CASSHKRVQYQETQYF.

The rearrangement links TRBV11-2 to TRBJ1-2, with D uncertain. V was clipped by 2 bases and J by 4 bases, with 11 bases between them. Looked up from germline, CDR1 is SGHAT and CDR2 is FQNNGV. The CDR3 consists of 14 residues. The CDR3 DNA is TGTGCCAGCAGCTTACTCCCCCTGGCCTATGGCTACACCTTC. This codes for CASSLLPLAYGYTF.

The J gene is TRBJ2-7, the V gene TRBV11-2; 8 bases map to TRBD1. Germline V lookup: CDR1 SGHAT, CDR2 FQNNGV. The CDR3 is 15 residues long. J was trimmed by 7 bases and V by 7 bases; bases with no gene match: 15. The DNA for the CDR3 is TGTGCCAGCACCGTTAGGATGCAGGGGGCAGGGGAGCAGTACTTC. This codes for CASTVRMQGAGEQYF. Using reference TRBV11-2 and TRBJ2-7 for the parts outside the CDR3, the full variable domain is EAGVAQSPRYKIIEKRQSVAFWCNPISGHATLYWYQQILGQGPKLLIQFQNNGVVDDSQLPKDRFSAERLKGVDSTLKIQPAKLEDSAVYLCASTVRMQGAGEQYFGPGTRLTVT.

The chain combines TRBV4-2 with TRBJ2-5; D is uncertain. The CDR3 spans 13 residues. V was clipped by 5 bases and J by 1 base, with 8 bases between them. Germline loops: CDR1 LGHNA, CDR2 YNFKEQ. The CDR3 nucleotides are TGTGCCAGCAGCGGAGATCCCCAAGAGACCCAGTACTTC. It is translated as CASSGDPQETQYF.